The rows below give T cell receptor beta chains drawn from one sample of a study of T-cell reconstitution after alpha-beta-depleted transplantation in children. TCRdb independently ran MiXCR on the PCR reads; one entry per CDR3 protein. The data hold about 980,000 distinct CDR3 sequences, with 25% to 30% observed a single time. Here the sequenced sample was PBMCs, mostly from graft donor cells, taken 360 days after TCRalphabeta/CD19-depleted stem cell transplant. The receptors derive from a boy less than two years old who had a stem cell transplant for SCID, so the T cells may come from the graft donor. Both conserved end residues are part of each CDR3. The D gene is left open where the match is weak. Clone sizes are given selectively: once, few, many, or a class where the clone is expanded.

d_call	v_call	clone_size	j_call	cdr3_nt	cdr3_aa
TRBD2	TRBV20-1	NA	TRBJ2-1	TGCAGTGCTAGAGATATGGGACTAGCGGGGGGACTGAATGAGCAGTTCTTC	CSARDMGLAGGLNEQFF
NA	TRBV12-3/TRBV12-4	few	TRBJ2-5	TGTGCCAGCAGTAGATTACCTCAAGAGACCCAGTACTTC	CASSRLPQETQYF
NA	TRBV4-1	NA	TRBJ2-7	TGCGCCAGCAGCCAGGTCGGGGGCCCTTTCTACGAGCAGTACTTC	CASSQVGGPFYEQYF
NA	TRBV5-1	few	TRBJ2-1	TGCGCCAGCAGCCCTGGCTCCCATGAGCAGTTCTTC	CASSPGSHEQFF
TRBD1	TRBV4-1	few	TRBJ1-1	TGCGCCAGCAGCCAAGAGATAGGGGGACAGGGAAACACTGAAGCTTTCTTT	CASSQEIGGQGNTEAFF
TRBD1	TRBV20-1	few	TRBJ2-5	TGCAGTGCTAGAGTTGCAGGGGGCGGAGAGACCCAGTACTTC	CSARVAGGGETQYF
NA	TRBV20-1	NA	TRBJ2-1	TGCAGTGCTAGAGATGGGGGGACACACATACAAACTGAGCAGTTCTTC	CSARDGGTHIQTEQFF
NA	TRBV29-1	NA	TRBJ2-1	TGCAGCGGACGGCTAGCTCGCAATGAGCAGTTCTTC	CSGRLARNEQFF
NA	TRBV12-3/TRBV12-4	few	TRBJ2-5	TGTGCCAGCAGTTCCCGGCCCGAGACCCAGTACTTC	CASSSRPETQYF
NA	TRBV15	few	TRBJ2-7	TGTGCCACCAGCAGAGCCCCCTCAGGGGGACTCTCCTACGAGCAGTACTTC	CATSRAPSGGLSYEQYF
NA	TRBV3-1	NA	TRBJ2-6	TGTGCCAGCAGCCAGACGGCGATTCAGCGTTCATTCTCTGGGGCCAACGTCCTGACTTTC	CASSQTAIQRSFSGANVLTF
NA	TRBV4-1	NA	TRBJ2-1	TGCGCCAGCAGCCAGGGGGGGCTCCACAATGAGCAGTTCTTC	CASSQGGLHNEQFF
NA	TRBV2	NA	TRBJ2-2	TGTGCCAGCAGTAGGGACCAAGCGAACACCGGGGAGCTGTTTTTT	CASSRDQANTGELFF
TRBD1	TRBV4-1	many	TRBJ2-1	TGCGCCAGCAGCCTTAGACAGGGTCCCCTCAATGAGCAGTTCTTC	CASSLRQGPLNEQFF
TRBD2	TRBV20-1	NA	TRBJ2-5	TGCAGTGGCGCGGGGGTGGGGGAGACCCAGTACTTC	CSGAGVGETQYF